The clone carrying this T cell receptor (beta chain) showed up many times. Antigen specificity is unknown. The sample comes from a study of response to subunit inactivated influenza vaccine. V gave up 7 bases and J gave up 4 bases, with 18 bases separating them. The CDR3 loop spans 15 amino acids. TCRdb ran MiXCR on the RT-PCR reads and lists one entry per CDR3 protein. In the table there are hundreds of thousands of distinct CDR3 sequences, approximately 15% of which are singletons. Findings and caveats of the study: There was a suggestion from the authors that each seasonal influenza vaccination recruits few new T cells.

The sequence derives from a man aged 50-60 years who received an inactivated influenza vaccine. The sequencing used PBMCs from blood, collected around 15 days before vaccination. The chain carries TRBV12-3 or TRBV12-4 and TRBJ2-3; D gene unclear. The CDR3 protein is CASNPLGVRADTQYF. The CDR3 DNA follows: TGTGCCAGCAACCCCCTAGGTGTTAGGGCAGATACGCAGTATTTT.